The following is a T cell receptor beta chain sequence with its context. Clones were read by immunoSEQ multiplex PCR, and TCRdb kept only the in-frame ones, dropping some. The data hold 180,000 or so clones, with around 81% observed a single time. The germline V gene has CDR1 MNHEY and CDR2 SMNVEV (reference sequence). Trimming stripped 6 bases from V and 2 bases from J, with 8 bases between. The CDR3 has 13 residues. This sample was taken from a study of blood T cell repertoires in COVID-19. Study-level background: Sources were T cells, B-cell-depleted T cells, or PBMCs; the material itself was cDNA or gDNA.

The rearrangement joins TRBV27 to TRBJ1-3, with unresolved D. Material for sequencing was peripheral blood. The source is a woman aged 40-49 years with COVID-19, enrolled during active disease. CDR3 nucleotides: TGTGCCAGCAGCCGGGATGCTGGAAACACCATATATTTT. Protein: CASSRDAGNTIYF.